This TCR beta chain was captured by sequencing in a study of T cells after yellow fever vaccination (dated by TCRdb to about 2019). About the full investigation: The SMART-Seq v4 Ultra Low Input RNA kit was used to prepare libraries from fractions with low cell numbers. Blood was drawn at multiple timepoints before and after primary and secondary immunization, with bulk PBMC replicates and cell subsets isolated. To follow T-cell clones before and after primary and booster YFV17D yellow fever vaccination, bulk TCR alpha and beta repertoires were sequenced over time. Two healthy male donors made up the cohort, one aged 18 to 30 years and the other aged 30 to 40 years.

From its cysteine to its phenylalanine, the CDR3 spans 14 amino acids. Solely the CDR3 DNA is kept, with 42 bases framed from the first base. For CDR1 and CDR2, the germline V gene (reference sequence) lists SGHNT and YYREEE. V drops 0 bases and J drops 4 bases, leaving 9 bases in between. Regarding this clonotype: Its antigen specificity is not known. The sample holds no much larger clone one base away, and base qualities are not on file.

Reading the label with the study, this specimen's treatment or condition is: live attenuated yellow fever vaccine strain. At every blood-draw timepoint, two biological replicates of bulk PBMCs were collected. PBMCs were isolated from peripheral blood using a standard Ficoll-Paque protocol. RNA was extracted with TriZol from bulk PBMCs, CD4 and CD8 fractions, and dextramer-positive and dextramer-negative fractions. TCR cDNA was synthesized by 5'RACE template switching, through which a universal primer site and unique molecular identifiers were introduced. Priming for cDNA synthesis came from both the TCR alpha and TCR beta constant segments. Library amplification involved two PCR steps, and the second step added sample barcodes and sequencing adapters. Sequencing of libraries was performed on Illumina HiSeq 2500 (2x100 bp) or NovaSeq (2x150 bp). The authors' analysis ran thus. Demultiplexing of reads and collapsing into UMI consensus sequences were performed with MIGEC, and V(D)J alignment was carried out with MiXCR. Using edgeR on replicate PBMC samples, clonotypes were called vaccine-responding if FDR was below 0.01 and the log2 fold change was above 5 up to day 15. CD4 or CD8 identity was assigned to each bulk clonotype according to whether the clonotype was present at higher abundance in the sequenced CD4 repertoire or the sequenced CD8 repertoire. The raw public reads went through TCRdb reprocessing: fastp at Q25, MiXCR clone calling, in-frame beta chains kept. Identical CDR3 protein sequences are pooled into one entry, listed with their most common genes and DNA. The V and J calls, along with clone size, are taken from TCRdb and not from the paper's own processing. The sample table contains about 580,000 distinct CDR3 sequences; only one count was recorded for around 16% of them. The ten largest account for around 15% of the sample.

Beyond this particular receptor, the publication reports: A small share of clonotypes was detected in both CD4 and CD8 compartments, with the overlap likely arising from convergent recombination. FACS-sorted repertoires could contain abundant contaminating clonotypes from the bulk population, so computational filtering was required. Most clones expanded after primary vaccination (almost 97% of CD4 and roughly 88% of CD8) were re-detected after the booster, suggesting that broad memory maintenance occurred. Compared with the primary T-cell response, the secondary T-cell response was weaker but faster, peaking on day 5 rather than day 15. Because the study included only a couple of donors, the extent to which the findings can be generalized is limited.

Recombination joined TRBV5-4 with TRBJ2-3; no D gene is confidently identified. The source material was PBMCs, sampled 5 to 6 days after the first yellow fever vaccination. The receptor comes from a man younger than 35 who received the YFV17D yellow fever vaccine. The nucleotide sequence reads TGTGCCAGCAGCTTGGCGGTTGTATCAGATACGCAGTATTTT. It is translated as CASSLAVVSDTQYF.